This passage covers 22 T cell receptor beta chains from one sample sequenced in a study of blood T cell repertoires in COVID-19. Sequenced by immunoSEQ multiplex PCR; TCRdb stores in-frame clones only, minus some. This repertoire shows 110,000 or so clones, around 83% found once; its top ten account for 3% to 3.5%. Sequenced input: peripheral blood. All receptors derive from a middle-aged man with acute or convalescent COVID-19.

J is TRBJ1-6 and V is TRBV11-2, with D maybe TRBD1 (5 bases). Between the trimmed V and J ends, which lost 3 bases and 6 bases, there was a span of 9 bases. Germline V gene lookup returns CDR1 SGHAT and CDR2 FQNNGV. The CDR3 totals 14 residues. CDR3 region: CASSLGLGNSPLHF. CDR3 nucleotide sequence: TGTGCCAGCAGCTTGGGGCTTGGTAATTCACCCCTCCACTTT.

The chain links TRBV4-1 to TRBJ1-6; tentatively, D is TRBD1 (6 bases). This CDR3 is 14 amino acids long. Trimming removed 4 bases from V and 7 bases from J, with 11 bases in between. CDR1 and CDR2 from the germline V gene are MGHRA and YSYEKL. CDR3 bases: TGCGCCAGCAGCCGCCCGGGACAAAATTCACCCCTCCACTTT. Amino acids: CASSRPGQNSPLHF.

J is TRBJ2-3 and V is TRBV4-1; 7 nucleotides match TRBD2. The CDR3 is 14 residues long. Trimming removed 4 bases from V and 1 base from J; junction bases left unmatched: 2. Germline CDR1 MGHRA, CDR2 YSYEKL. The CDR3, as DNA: TGCGCCAGCAGCCCCCGGGAGGGCACAGATACGCAGTATTTT. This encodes CASSPREGTDTQYF.

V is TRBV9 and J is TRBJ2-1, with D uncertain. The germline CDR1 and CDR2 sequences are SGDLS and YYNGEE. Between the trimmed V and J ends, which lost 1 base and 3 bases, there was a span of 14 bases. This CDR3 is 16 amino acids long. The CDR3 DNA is TGTGCCAGCAGCGTATCCCCCGGTCCCGTCTACAATGAGCAGTTCTTC. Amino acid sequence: CASSVSPGPVYNEQFF.

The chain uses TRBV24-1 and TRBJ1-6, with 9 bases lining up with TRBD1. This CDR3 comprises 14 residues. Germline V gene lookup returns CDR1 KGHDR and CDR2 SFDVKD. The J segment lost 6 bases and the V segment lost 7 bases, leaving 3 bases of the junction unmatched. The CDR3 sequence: CATSGQGSNSPLHF. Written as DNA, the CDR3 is TGTGCCACCAGCGGACAGGGGTCTAATTCACCCCTCCACTTT.

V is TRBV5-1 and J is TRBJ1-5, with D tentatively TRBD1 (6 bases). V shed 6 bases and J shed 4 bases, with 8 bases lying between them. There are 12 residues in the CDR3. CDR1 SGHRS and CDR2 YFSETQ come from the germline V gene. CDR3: CASTQGNQPQHF. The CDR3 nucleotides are TGCGCCAGCACCCAGGGGAATCAGCCCCAGCATTTT. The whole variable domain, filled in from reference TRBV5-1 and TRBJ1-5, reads KAGVTQTPRYLIKTRGQQVTLSCSPISGHRSVSWYQQTPGQGLQFLFEYFSETQRNKGNFPGRFSGRQFSNSRSEMNVSTLELGDSALYLCASTQGNQPQHFGDGTRLSIL.

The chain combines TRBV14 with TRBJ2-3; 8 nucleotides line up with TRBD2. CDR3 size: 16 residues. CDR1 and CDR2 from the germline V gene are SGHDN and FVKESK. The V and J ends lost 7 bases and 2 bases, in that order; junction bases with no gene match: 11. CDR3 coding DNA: TGTGCCAGCACCCAGAGAGATAGCGGGGCCACAGATACGCAGTATTTT. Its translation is CASTQRDSGATDTQYF.

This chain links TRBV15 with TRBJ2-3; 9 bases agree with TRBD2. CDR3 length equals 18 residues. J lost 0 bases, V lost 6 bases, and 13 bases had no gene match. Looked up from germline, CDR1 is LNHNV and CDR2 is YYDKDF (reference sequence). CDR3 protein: CATSPGPLAGRSTDTQYF. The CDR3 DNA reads TGTGCCACCAGTCCGGGGCCGCTAGCGGGGCGGAGCACAGATACGCAGTATTTT.

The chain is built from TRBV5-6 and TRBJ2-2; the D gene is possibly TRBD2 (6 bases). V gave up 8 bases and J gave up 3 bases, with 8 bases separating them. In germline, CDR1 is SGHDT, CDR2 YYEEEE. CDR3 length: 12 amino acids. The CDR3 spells CAREGDTGELFF. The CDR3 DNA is TGTGCCAGGGAGGGAGACACCGGGGAGCTGTTTTTT.

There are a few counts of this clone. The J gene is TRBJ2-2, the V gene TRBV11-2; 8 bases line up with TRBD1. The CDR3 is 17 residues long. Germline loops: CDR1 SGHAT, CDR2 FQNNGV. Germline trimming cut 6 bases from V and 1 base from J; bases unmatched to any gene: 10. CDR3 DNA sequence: TGTGCCAGCAGTCTCCGGACAGGGATTGGGAACACCGGGGAGCTGTTTTTT. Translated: CASSLRTGIGNTGELFF.

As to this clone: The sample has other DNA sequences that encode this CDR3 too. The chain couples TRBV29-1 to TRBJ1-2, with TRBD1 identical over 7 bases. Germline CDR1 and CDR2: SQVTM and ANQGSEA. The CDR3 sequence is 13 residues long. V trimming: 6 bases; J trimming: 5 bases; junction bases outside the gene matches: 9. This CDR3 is CSVDRDSLYGYTF. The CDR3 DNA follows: TGCAGCGTAGACAGGGATTCCCTTTATGGCTACACCTTC.

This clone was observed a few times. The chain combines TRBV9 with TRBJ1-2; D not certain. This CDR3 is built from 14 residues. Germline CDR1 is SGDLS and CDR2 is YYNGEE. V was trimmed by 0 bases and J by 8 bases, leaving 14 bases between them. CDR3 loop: CASSVATWAEGYTF. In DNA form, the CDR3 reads TGTGCCAGCAGCGTAGCTACTTGGGCAGAGGGCTACACCTTC.

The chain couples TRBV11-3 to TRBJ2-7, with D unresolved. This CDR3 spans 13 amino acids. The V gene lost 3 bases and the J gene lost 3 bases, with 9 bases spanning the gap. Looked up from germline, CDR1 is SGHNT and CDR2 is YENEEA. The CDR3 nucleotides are TGTGCCAGCAGCTTTTCCCCAGGCTACGAGCAGTACTTC. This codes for CASSFSPGYEQYF.

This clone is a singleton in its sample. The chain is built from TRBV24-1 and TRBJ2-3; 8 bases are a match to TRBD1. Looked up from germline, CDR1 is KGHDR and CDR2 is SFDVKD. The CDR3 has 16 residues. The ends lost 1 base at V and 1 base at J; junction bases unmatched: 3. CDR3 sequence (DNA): TGTGCCACCAGTGATTTCACAGGGGGAGGCACAGATACGCAGTATTTT. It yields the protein CATSDFTGGGTDTQYF.

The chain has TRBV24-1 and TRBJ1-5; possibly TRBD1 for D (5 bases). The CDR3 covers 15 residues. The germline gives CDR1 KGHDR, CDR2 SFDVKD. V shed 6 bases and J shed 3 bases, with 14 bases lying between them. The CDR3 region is CATSLGGGDNQPQHF. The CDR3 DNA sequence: TGTGCCACCAGTCTGGGGGGTGGGGACAATCAGCCCCAGCATTTT.

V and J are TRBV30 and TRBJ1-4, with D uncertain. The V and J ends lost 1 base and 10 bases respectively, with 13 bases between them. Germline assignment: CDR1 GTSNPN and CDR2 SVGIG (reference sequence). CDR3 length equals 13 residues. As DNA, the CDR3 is TGTGCCTGGAGTGAAACGGTTATGGTAAAACTGTTTTTT. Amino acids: CAWSETVMVKLFF.

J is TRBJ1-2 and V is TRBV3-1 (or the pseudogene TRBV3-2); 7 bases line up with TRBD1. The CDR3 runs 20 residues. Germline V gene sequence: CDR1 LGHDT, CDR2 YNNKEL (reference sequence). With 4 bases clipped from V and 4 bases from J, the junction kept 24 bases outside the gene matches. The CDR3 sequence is CASSPVQPGSRRGPSYGYTF. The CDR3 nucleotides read TGTGCCAGCAGCCCAGTACAGCCGGGGTCCAGGAGGGGGCCTTCCTATGGCTACACCTTC.

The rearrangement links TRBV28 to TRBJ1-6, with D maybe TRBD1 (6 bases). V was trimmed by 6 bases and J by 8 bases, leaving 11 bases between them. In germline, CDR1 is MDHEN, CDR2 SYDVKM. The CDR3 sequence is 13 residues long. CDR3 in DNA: TGTGCCAGCAGCCTTGAGGGGGATTCACCCCTCCACTTT. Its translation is CASSLEGDSPLHF. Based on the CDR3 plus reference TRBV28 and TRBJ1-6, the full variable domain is DVKVTQSSRYLVKRTGEKVFLECVQDMDHENMFWYRQDPGLGLRLIYFSYDVKMKEKGDIPEGYSVSREKKERFSLILESASTNQTSMYLCASSLEGDSPLHFGNGTRLTVT.

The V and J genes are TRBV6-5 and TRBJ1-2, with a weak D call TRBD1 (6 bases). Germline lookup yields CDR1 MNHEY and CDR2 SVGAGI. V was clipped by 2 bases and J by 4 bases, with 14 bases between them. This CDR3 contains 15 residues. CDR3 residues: CASSYKGGASYGYTF. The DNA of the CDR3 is TGTGCCAGCAGTTACAAGGGGGGGGCAAGCTATGGCTACACCTTC.

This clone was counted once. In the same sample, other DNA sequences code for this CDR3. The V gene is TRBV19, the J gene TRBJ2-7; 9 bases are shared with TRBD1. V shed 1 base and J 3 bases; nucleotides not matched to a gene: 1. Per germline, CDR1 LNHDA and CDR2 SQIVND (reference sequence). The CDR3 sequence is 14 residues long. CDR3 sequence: CASSIGGQGYEQYF. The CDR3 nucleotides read TGTGCCAGTAGTATAGGGGGACAGGGCTACGAGCAGTACTTC.

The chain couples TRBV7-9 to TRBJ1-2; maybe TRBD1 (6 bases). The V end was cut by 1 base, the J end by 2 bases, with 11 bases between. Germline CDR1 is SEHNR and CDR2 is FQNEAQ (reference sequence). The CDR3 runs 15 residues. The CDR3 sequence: CASSLVGGRNYGYTF. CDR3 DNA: TGTGCCAGCAGCTTAGTCGGGGGGCGAAACTATGGCTACACCTTC.

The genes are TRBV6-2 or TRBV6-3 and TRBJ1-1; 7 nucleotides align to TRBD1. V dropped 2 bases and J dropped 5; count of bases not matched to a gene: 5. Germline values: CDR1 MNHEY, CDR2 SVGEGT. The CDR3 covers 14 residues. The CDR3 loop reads CASSYRTGETEAFF. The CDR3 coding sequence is TGTGCCAGCAGTTACCGCACAGGGGAGACTGAAGCTTTCTTT.